Below, 9 T cell receptor beta chains from the same sample are listed, as sequenced in a study of Graves' ophthalmopathy and Graves' hyperthyroidism. TCR beta CDR3 regions were amplified from RNA transcripts. RT-PCR in the first round used HTBI primers; a second-round multiplex PCR followed. TCRdb re-derived calls from the multiplex PCR reads in MiXCR, one entry per CDR3 protein. There are 660,000 or so distinct CDR3 sequences in the sample; 35% to 45% occur only once, and over 2.5% lies in the top ten. The sample comprised peripheral blood. These receptors came from an adult man with Graves' ophthalmopathy.

V and J are TRBV30 and TRBJ2-5; D possibly corresponds to TRBD1 (6 bases). V was clipped by 0 bases and J by 4 bases, with 9 bases between them. Germline V CDR1 and CDR2: GTSNPN, SVGIG (reference sequence). CDR3 size: 13 residues. In DNA, the CDR3 is TGTGCCTGGAGTGTGGGGGCGGGAGAGACCCAGTACTTC. Residues: CAWSVGAGETQYF.

This clonotype showed up many times. The rearrangement uses TRBV9 and TRBJ1-1, with a possible D match to TRBD1 (6 bases). With 2 bases removed from V and 1 base from J, the gap between germline ends came to 12 bases. Germline loops: CDR1 SGDLS, CDR2 YYNGEE. This CDR3 contains 15 residues. Here the CDR3 reads CASSVGGHPNTEAFF. DNA of the CDR3: TGTGCCAGCAGCGTTGGGGGACACCCGAACACTGAAGCTTTCTTT.

About this clonotype itself: One junction end does not reproduce the germline sequence, and a read error may be involved. The chain has TRBV20-1 and TRBJ1-1; D call uncertain. This CDR3 region has 11 residues. Per the germline V gene, CDR1 is DFQATT and CDR2 is SNEGSKA (reference sequence). The CDR3 spells CSARALTEAFF. The CDR3 DNA sequence: TGCAGTGCCAGAGCGTTAACTGAAGCTTTCTTT.

There are a few counts of this clonotype. The CDR3 is CASSIIQGQGRTDTEAFF. The CDR3 nucleotides are TGTGCCAGTAGTATAATCCAAGGACAGGGGCGGACGGACACTGAAGCTTTCTTT. The rearrangement links TRBV19 to TRBJ1-1, with 9 nucleotides matching TRBD1. Germline V gene lookup returns CDR1 LNHDA and CDR2 SQIVND (reference sequence). The CDR3 sequence is 18 residues long. The trim removed 2 bases at V and 3 bases at J, leaving 13 bases unmatched. The whole variable domain, filled in from reference TRBV19 and TRBJ1-1, reads DGGITQSPKYLFRKEGQNVTLSCEQNLNHDAMYWYRQDPGQGLRLIYYSQIVNDFQKGDIAEGYSVSREKKESFPLTVTSAQKNPTAFYLCASSIIQGQGRTDTEAFFGQGTRLTVV.

The chain uses TRBV25-1 and TRBJ1-6; no reliable D call. V was trimmed by 4 bases and J by 11 bases, leaving 18 bases between them. The V gene's germline CDR1 is MGHDK and CDR2 SYGVNS. The CDR3 runs to 15 residues. In DNA form, the CDR3 reads TGTGCCAGCAGTGCTAGAGTAGAGCCCAATGCACCCCTCCACTTT. It specifies CASSARVEPNAPLHF.

The chain carries TRBV12-3 or TRBV12-4 and TRBJ1-2, with unresolved D. Trimming stripped 3 bases from V and 8 bases from J, with 10 bases between. This CDR3 contains 12 residues. CDR3 in DNA: TGTGCCAGCAGTTTTCTTGTCGGGGGCTACACCTTC. Translated: CASSFLVGGYTF.

This chain connects TRBV24-1 to TRBJ2-1; TRBD2 matches at 9 bases. J gave up 8 bases and V 4 bases, and 17 bases lay outside the gene matches. CDR3 length: 18 amino acids. Germline values: CDR1 KGHDR, CDR2 SFDVKD. This CDR3 is CATSDGGPASGTIHEQFF. Here the CDR3 DNA reads TGTGCCACCAGTGACGGTGGGCCGGCTAGCGGGACGATCCATGAGCAGTTCTTC.

The chain couples TRBV25-1 to TRBJ1-2, with 8 bases that match TRBD1. The CDR3 totals 17 residues. The J segment lost 8 bases and the V segment lost 3 bases, leaving 17 bases of the junction unmatched. Looked up from germline, CDR1 is MGHDK and CDR2 is SYGVNS. The CDR3: CASSDPTFSSGGDGYTF. DNA of the CDR3: TGTGCCAGCAGTGATCCAACCTTCTCGTCAGGGGGCGACGGCTACACCTTC.

The chain employs TRBV9 and TRBJ1-6; maybe TRBD1 (6 bases). This CDR3 has 15 amino acids. The V gene's germline CDR1 is SGDLS and CDR2 YYNGEE. Trimming shortened V by 4 bases and J by 9 bases, and 17 bases separated the two germline ends. CDR3: CASSRGTSTSSPLHF. CDR3 in DNA: TGTGCCAGCAGCCGGGGGACATCAACTAGTTCACCCCTCCACTTT.